Each of the 3 T cell receptor beta chains below was sequenced from the same sample in a study of blood T cell repertoires in COVID-19. Profiled with immunoSEQ multiplex PCR; TCRdb holds only in-frame clones, not every one. The sample holds roughly 60,000 clones, 84% seen once. The sequenced material came from peripheral blood. These receptors all stem from a woman in her sixties or seventies with acute or convalescent COVID-19.

V is TRBV24-1 and J is TRBJ1-4; TRBD1 agrees at 10 bases. This CDR3 has 17 residues. Looked up from germline, CDR1 is KGHDR and CDR2 is SFDVKD. The ends lost 4 bases at V and 5 bases at J; junction bases unmatched: 9. The CDR3 here is CATSDRDRGWENEKLFF. In DNA, the CDR3 is TGTGCCACCAGTGACCGGGACAGGGGTTGGGAGAATGAAAAACTGTTTTTT.

The chain recombines TRBV29-1 with TRBJ2-1; TRBD1 matches 8 bases. Trimming at V came to 1 base and at J to 9 bases, leaving 5 bases not matched to a gene. Germline CDR1 and CDR2: SQVTM and ANQGSEA. This CDR3 is built from 13 residues. CDR3 bases: TGCAGCGTTGAAGGCCCAGGGGGCGCTGAGCAGTTCTTC. As protein: CSVEGPGGAEQFF.

This clone was detected a few times. The CDR3 DNA reads TGCGCCAGCAGCCTGAACAGGGGGCCCTACGAGCAGTACTTC. Protein: CASSLNRGPYEQYF. V is TRBV4-1 and J is TRBJ2-7, with 9 bases matching TRBD1. With 4 bases clipped from V and 2 bases from J, the junction kept 3 bases outside the gene matches. Germline-derived CDR1 and CDR2 are MGHRA and YSYEKL. The CDR3 consists of 14 residues.